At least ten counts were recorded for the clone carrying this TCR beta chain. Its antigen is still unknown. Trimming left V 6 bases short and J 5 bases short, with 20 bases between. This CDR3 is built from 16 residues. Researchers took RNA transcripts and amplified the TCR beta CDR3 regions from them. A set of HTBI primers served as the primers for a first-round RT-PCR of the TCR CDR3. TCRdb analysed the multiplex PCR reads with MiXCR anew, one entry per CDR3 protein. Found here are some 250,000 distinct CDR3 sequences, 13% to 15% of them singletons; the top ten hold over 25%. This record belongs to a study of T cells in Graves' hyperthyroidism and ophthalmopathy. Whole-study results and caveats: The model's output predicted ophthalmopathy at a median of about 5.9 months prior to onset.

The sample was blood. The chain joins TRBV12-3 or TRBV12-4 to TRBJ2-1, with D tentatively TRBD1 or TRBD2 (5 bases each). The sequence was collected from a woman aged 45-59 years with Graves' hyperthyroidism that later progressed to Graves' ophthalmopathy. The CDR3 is CASRPGTPGLNNEQFF. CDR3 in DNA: TGTGCCAGCAGACCGGGGACCCCAGGGCTGAACAATGAGCAGTTCTTC.